This TCR beta chain was profiled in a study of Graves' ophthalmopathy and Graves' hyperthyroidism. Findings and caveats of the study: Thyroid clonotypes that were expanded above 0.001 frequency mostly also appeared in blood.

The authors diagnosed from clinical symptoms, serum thyroxine, TRAb, thyroid ultrasound and orbital computed tomography. From RNA, the CDR3 regions of TCR beta chains were amplified and sequenced. Second-round multiplex PCR came after a first-round RT-PCR that employed HTBI primers. TCRdb analysed the multiplex PCR reads with MiXCR anew, one entry per CDR3 protein. The sample includes some 47,000 distinct CDR3 sequences, around 45% of them seen just once. This CDR3 contains 16 residues. Concerning this clonotype: Its specificity is not known.

V gene TRBV3-2 combines with J gene TRBJ2-7. TRBV3-2 is marked as a pseudogene. This clonotype was sampled from an adult man with Graves' ophthalmopathy. The sequenced sample consisted of peripheral blood. The CDR3 bases are TGTGCCAGCAGCCGCAACCAGGCTTCGGGGATATACGAGCAGTACTTC. Residues: CASSRNQASGIYEQYF.